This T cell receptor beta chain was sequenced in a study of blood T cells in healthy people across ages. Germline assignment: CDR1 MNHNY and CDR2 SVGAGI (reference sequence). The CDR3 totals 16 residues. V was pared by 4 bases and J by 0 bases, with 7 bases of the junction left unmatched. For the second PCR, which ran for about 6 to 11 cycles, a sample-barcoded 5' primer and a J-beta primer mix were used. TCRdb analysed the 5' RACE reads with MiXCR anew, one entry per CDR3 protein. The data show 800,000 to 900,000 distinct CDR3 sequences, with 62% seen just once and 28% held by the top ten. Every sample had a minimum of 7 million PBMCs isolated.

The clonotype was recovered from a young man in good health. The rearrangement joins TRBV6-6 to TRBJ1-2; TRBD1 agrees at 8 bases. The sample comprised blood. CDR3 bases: TGTGCCAGCAGTTTAAGGACAGGGTCGACTAACTATGGCTACACCTTC. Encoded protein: CASSLRTGSTNYGYTF.